This TCR beta chain was documented in a study of blood T cell repertoires in COVID-19. Study-level background: Samples taken during acute and convalescent COVID-19 were collected in the United States, Italy and Spain.

TCRdb's copy holds only in-frame clones and misses some; the assay was immunoSEQ multiplex PCR. The repertoire holds about 98,000 clones, roughly 86% seen once, with about 9.4% in the top ten. The CDR3 contains 15 residues. V was shortened by 1 base and J by 1 base, with 8 bases between the two germline ends. Per the germline V gene, CDR1 is SGHAT and CDR2 is FQNNGV. The sequenced material came from peripheral blood. This chain joins TRBV11-2 and TRBJ2-1; possible D gene TRBD2, 5 bases. The receptor comes from a man aged 50-60 years with acute or convalescent COVID-19. In DNA form, the CDR3 reads TGTGCCAGCAGCTTAGTGAGGGTATCCTACAATGAGCAGTTCTTC. Protein product: CASSLVRVSYNEQFF.